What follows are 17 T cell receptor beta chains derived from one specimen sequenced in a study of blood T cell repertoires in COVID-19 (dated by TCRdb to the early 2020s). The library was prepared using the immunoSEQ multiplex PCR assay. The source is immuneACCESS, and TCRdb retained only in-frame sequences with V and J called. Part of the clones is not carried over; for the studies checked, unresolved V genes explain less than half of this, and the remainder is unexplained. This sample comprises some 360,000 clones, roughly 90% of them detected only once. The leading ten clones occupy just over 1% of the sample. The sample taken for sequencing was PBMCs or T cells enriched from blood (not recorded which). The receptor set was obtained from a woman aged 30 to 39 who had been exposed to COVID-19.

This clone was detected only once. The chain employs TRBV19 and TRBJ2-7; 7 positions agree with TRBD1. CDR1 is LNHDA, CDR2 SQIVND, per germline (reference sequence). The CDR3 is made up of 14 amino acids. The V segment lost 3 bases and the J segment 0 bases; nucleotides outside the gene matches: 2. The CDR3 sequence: CASSMQGVSYEQYF. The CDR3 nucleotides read TGTGCCAGTAGTATGCAGGGGGTCTCCTACGAGCAGTACTTC.

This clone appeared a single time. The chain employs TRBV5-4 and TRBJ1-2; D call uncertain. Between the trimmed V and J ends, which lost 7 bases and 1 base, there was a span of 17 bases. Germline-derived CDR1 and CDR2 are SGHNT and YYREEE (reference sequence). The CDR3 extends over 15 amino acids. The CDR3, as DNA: TGTGCCAGCTCCCGGTGGGCCAGTAGTAACTATGGCTACACCTTC. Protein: CASSRWASSNYGYTF.

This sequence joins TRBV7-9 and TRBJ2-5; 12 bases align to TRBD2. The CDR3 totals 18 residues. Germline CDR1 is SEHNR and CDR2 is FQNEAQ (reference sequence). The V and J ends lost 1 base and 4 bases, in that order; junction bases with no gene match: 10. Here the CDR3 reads CASSLGPLAGGYGETQYF. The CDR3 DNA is TGTGCCAGCAGCTTAGGTCCCCTAGCGGGAGGGTATGGAGAGACCCAGTACTTC.

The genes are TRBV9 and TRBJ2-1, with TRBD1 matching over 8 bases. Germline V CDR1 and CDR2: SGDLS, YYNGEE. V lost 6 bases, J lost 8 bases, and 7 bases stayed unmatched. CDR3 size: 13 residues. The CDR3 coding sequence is TGTGCCAGCAACAGGGGGTTAAACGATGAGCAGTTCTTC. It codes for CASNRGLNDEQFF.

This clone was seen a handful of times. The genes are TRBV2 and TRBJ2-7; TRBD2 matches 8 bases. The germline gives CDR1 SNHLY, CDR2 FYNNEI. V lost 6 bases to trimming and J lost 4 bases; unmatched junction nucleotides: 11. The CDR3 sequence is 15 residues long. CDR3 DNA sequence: TGTGCCAGCAGCCGGAGCGGGAGTGGTGGGTACGAGCAGTACTTC. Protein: CASSRSGSGGYEQYF.

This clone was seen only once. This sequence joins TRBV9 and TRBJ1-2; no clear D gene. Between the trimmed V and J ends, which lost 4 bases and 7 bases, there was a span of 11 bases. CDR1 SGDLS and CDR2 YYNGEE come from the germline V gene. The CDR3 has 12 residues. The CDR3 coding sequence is TGTGCCAGCAGCCAAGGAGGGTTTGGCTACACCTTC. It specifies CASSQGGFGYTF.

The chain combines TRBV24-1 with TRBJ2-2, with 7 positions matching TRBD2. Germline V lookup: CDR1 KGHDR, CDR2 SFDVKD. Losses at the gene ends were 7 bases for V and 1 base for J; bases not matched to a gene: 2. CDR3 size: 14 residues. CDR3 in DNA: TGTGCCACCAGCGCGGGGGAGAACACCGGGGAGCTGTTTTTT. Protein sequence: CATSAGENTGELFF.

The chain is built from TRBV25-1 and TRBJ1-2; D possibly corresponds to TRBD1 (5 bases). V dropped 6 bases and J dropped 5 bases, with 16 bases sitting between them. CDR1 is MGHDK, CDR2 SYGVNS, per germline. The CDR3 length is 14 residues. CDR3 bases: TGTGCCAGCAGCCCTGGAGATGGGGCTTATGGCTACACCTTC. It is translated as CASSPGDGAYGYTF.

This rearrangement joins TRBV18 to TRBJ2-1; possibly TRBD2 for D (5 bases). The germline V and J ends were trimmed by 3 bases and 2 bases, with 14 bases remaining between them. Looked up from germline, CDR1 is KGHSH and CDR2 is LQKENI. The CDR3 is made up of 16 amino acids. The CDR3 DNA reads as TGTGCCAGCTCACCCTCCGCAGCGGAGACCTACAATGAGCAGTTCTTC. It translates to CASSPSAAETYNEQFF.

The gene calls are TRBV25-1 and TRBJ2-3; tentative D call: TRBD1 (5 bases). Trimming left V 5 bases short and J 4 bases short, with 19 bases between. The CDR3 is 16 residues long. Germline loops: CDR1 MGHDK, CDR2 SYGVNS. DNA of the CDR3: TGTGCCAGCAGTTACCAGCCTTTAGGGGTACCAGATACGCAGTATTTT. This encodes CASSYQPLGVPDTQYF.

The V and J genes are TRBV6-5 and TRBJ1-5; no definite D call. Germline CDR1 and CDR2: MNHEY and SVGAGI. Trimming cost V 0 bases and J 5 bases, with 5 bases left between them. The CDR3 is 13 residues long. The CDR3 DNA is TGTGCCAGCAGTTACTCTCGGGATCAGCCCCAGCATTTT. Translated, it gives CASSYSRDQPQHF.

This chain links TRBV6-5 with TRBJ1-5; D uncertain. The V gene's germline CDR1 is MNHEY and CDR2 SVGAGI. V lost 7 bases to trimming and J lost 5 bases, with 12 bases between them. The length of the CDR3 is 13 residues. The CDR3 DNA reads TGTGCCAGCAAAACTACCTGGGATCAGCCCCAGCATTTT. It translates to CASKTTWDQPQHF.

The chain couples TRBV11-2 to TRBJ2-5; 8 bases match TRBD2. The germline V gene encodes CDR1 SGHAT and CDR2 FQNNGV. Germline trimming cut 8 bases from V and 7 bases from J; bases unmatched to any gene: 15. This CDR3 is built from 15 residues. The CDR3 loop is CASSTPPGLGGTQYF. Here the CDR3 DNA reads TGTGCCAGCTCCACACCCCCGGGACTAGGAGGGACCCAGTACTTC.

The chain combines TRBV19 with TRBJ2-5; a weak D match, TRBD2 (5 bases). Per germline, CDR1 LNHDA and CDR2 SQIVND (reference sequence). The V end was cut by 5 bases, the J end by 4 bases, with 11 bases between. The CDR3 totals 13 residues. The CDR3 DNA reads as TGTGCCAGTAGTGTAACTAGGTTAGAGACCCAGTACTTC. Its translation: CASSVTRLETQYF.

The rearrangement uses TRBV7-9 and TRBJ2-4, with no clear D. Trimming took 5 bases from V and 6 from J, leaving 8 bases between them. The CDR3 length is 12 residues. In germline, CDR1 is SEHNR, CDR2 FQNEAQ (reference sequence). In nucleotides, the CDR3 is TGTGCCAGCAGCCAAGGAGTAAACATTCAGTACTTC. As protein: CASSQGVNIQYF.

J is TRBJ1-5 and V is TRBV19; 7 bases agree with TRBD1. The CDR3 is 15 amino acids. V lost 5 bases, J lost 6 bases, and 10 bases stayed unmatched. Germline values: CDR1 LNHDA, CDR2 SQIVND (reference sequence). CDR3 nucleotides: TGTGCCAGTAGTCACCAGACAGGGCATGGTCAGCCCCAGCATTTT. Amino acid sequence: CASSHQTGHGQPQHF.

The CDR3 reads CASSLMTGEGTEAFF. The CDR3 coding sequence is TGTGCCAGCAGCTTAATGACAGGGGAAGGGACTGAAGCTTTCTTT. The rearrangement uses TRBV7-8 and TRBJ1-1, with 8 bases matching TRBD1. Germline CDR1 and CDR2: SGHVS and FQNEAQ. V lost 2 bases and J lost 5; bases outside the gene matches: 7. There are 15 residues in the CDR3.